This T cell receptor (beta chain) was sequenced in a study of blood T cell repertoires in COVID-19. Clones were sequenced by immunoSEQ multiplex PCR, and TCRdb holds only the in-frame ones, with some missing. The table has some 97,000 clones, under 90% seen once. This TCR derives from a human donor in a cohort sampled during active COVID-19. Sequencing input: peripheral blood.

The CDR3: CASSTTKGARSMGFF. The CDR3 DNA follows: TGTGCCAGCAGTACTACCAAGGGGGCTAGGAGTATGGGTTTCTTT. The chain has TRBV7-9 and TRBJ1-1, with TRBD1 matching 7 bases. The CDR3 has 15 residues. Germline V gene lookup returns CDR1 SEHNR and CDR2 FQNEAQ (reference sequence). After removal of 6 bases from V and 13 bases from J, the junction contained 20 bases not matched to a gene. The entire variable domain, with the rest obtained from reference TRBV7-9 and TRBJ1-1, is as follows: DTGVSQNPRHKITKRGQNVTFRCDPISEHNRLYWYRQTLGQGPEFLTYFQNEAQLEKSRLLSDRFSAERPKGSFSTLEIQRTEQGDSAMYLCASSTTKGARSMGFFGQGTRLTVV.